This T cell receptor (beta chain) emerged from a study of prognosis after radiotherapy for stage I lung cancer. Study background: Concurrently with stereotactic body radiotherapy, no other therapy was received by any patient.

The genomic DNA TCR beta CDR3 region underwent two rounds of multiplex PCR. First-round PCR employed TRBV- and TRBJ-specific primers for each gene. TCRdb reprocessed the multiplex PCR reads via MiXCR and lists one record per CDR3 protein. Found here are about 51,000 distinct CDR3 sequences, about 37% of them singletons; the top ten hold 8% to 10%. The clonotype was recovered from a donor over 45 with non-small cell lung cancer. Sequenced material: PBMCs, taken before or after stereotactic body radiation therapy (not recorded which).

Here the CDR3 reads CASRDRSYQPQHF. The CDR3 DNA follows: TGTGCCAGTAGAGACAGGTCGTATCAGCCCCAGCATTTT. This chain joins TRBV19 and TRBJ1-5, with D perhaps TRBD1 (6 bases). Germline V gene lookup returns CDR1 LNHDA and CDR2 SQIVND (reference sequence). V shed 6 bases and J shed 5 bases, with 11 bases lying between them. The CDR3 spans 13 residues. The whole variable domain, remainder taken from reference TRBV19 and TRBJ1-5, is DGGITQSPKYLFRKEGQNVTLSCEQNLNHDAMYWYRQDPGQGLRLIYYSQIVNDFQKGDIAEGYSVSREKKESFPLTVTSAQKNPTAFYLCASRDRSYQPQHFGDGTRLSIL.